The 2 T cell receptor beta chains below all came from one sample that was sequenced in a study of blood T cell repertoires in COVID-19. The data were produced by immunoSEQ multiplex PCR, yet TCRdb's version contains in-frame clones alone and is incomplete. The sample yields approximately 130,000 clones, around four fifths seen once. The sequenced material came from peripheral blood. Every receptor here comes from a human donor in a cohort sampled during active COVID-19.

The chain employs TRBV5-1 and TRBJ2-3; 7 nucleotides line up with TRBD1. Trimming cost V 4 bases and J 2 bases; bases outside gene matches: 4. The germline gives CDR1 SGHRS, CDR2 YFSETQ. This CDR3 comprises 14 residues. The CDR3 sequence is CASSGTGDTDTQYF. CDR3 sequence (DNA): TGCGCCAGCAGCGGAACAGGGGACACAGATACGCAGTATTTT.

The rearrangement uses TRBV15 and TRBJ1-3; D not resolved. The germline gives CDR1 LNHNV, CDR2 YYDKDF (reference sequence). The V gene lost 6 bases and the J gene lost 1 base, with 4 bases spanning the gap. The CDR3 covers 12 residues. The CDR3 DNA reads as TGTGCCACCAGACATTCTGGAAACACCATATATTTT. Amino acids: CATRHSGNTIYF.